This T cell receptor (beta chain) was recovered during a study of cytomegalovirus exposure and HLA in healthy donors. The wider study: For the roughly 400 genotyped donors, 65% to 90% fell within the Caucasian-associated ancestry cluster.

Of note for this clone: Its antigen is undetermined.

The CDR3 consists of 14 residues. V lost 3 bases and J lost 1, with 9 bases in between. Germline CDR1 reads KGHSH; CDR2 reads LQKENI. Study-level points and caveats: Reportedly, cytomegalovirus status was diagnosed with high sensitivity and specificity. The study labeled about 160 TCR beta chains cytomegalovirus-associated. In the analysis, some V segments, TRBV6-2 and TRBV6-3 included, were excluded as indistinguishable.

Researchers ran the PCR with 60 Vbeta and 13 Jbeta primers. This table comes from immunoSEQ multiplex PCR, and its TCRdb copy is limited to in-frame clones, with some not included. The sample yields 100,000 to 150,000 clones, 80% seen once. Sequencing was done on a sample of PBMCs. The J gene is TRBJ1-1, the V gene TRBV18; no definite D call. The clonotype originates from a female donor in good health and CMV-seronegative. CDR3 DNA sequence: TGTGCCAGCTCACCGGGCATGGGGAACACTGAAGCTTTCTTT. The encoded protein is CASSPGMGNTEAFF.